This TCR beta chain was captured in a study of T cell responses to AZD1222 COVID-19 vaccine. Trimming cost V 4 bases and J 7 bases, with 14 bases left between them. The CDR3 consists of 13 residues. Germline lookup yields CDR1 SGDLS and CDR2 YYNGEE. TCRdb keeps only in-frame clones here, not all; method: immunoSEQ multiplex PCR. This sample has roughly 190,000 clones; just over 90% occur once, and the top ten carry about 3.6%. The clonotype originates from an adult who received the MenACWY meningococcal vaccine as a control. The sample was peripheral blood, taken 28 days after the second dose of the MenACWY control vaccine. J is TRBJ1-2 and V is TRBV9; D possibly corresponds to TRBD1 (5 bases). The CDR3: CASSLGQAGGYTF. The DNA of the CDR3 is TGTGCCAGCAGCCTTGGACAAGCTGGTGGCTACACCTTC.